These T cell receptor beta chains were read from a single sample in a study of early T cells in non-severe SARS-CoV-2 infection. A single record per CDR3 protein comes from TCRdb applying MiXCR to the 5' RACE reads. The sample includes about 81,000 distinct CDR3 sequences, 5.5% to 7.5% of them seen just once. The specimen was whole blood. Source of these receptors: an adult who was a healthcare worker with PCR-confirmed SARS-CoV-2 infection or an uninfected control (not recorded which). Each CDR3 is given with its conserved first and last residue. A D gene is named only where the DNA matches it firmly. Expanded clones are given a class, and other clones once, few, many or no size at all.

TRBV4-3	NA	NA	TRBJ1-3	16	CASSQDRLGSGNTIYF	TGCGCCAGCAGCCAAGATCGGCTTGGCTCTGGAAACACCATATATTTT
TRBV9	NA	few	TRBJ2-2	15	CASNPGVAGSGELFF	TGTGCCAGCAACCCTGGGGTAGCTGGTTCCGGGGAGCTGTTTTTT
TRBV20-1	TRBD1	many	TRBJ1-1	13	CSATKGAYTEAFF	TGCAGTGCCACTAAGGGGGCCTACACTGAAGCTTTCTTT
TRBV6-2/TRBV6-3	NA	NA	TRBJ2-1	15	CASRSGGVTGDEQFF	TGTGCCAGCAGATCGGGGGGAGTCACAGGGGACGAGCAGTTCTTC
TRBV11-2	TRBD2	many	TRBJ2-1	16	CASSLTSGRPNNEQFF	TGTGCCAGCAGCTTAACTAGCGGGAGGCCTAACAATGAGCAGTTCTTC
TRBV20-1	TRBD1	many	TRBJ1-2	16	CSATHAGQHQEGGYTF	TGCAGTGCTACACACGCGGGACAGCACCAAGAGGGGGGCTACACCTTC
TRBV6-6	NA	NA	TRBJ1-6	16	CASSEPLGVLNSPLHF	TGTGCCAGCTCGGAACCCTTGGGGGTTTTAAATTCACCCCTCCACTTT
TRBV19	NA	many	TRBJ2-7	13	CASLGQSSYEQYF	TGTGCCAGCCTTGGACAGAGCTCCTACGAGCAGTACTTC
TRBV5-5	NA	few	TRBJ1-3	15	CASSPGYSAGNTIYF	TGTGCCAGCAGCCCGGGATATTCCGCTGGAAACACCATATATTTT
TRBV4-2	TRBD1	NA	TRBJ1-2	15	CASSQEQGAGAGYTF	TGTGCCAGCAGCCAAGAACAGGGGGCAGGGGCTGGCTACACCTTC
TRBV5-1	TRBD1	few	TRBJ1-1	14	CASNDVQGTTEAFF	TGCGCCAGCAACGACGTACAGGGGACCACTGAAGCTTTCTTT
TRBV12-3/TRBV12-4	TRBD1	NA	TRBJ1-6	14	CASRRQGGNSPLHF	TGTGCCAGCAGGAGACAGGGAGGGAATTCACCCCTCCACTTT
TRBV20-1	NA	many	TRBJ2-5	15	CSARHRDWPSETQYF	TGCAGTGCTAGGCACCGGGACTGGCCTTCGGAGACCCAGTACTTC
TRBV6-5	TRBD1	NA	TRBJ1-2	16	CASSSRTGGFDYGYTF	TGTGCCAGCAGTTCCAGGACAGGGGGCTTCGACTATGGCTACACCTTC
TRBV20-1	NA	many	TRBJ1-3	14	CSARGRDSGNTIYF	TGCAGTGCTAGGGGACGGGATTCTGGAAACACCATATATTTT
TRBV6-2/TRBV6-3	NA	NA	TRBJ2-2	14	CASSYSIYTGELFF	TGTGCCAGCAGTTACTCGATCTATACCGGGGAGCTGTTTTTT
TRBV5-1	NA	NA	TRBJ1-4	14	CASSSDTNNEKLFF	TGCGCCAGCAGTTCCGACACAAATAATGAAAAACTGTTTTTT
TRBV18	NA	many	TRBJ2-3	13	CASSATGTDTQYF	TGTGCCAGCTCGGCGACAGGCACAGATACGCAGTATTTT
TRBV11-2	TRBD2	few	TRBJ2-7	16	CASSKSSGGAAYEQYF	TGTGCCAGCAGCAAATCTAGCGGGGGGGCCGCCTACGAGCAGTACTTC
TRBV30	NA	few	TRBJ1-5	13	CAWSQSFFQPQHF	TGTGCCTGGAGTCAATCCTTTTTTCAGCCCCAGCATTTT
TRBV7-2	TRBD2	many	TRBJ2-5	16	CASSLTASGIQETQYF	TGTGCCAGCAGCTTAACGGCTAGCGGAATCCAAGAGACCCAGTACTTC
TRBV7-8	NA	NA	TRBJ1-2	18	CASSLKARTAHPLYGYTF	TGTGCCAGCAGCTTAAAGGCCCGGACCGCTCATCCCCTATATGGCTACACCTTC
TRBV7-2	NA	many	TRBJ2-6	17	CASSLRQGSSGANVLTF	TGTGCCAGCAGCTTAAGGCAGGGCAGCTCTGGGGCCAACGTCCTGACTTTC